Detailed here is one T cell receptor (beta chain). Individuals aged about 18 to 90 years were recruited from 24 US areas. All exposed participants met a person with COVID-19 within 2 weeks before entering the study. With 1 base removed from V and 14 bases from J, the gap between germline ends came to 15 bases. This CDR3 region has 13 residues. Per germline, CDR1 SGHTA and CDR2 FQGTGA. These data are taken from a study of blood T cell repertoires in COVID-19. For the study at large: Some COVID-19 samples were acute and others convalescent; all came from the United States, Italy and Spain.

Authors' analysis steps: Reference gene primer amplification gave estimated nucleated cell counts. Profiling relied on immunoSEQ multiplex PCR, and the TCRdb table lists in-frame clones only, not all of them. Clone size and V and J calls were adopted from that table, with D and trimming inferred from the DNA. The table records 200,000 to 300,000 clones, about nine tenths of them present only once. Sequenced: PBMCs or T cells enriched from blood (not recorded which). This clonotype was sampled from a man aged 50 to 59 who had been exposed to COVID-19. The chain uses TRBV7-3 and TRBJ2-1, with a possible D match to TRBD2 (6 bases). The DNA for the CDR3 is TGTGCCAGCAGCTTAAGTCTAGCGAATAGTAAGTTCTTC. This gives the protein CASSLSLANSKFF.